Listed here is a single TCR beta chain. This sample stems from a study of blood T cells in healthy people across ages. CDR3 length: 14 residues. A second roughly 7 to 12 cycle PCR used barcoded and J-beta primers. TCRdb independently ran MiXCR on the 5' RACE reads; one entry per CDR3 protein. The sample holds over 950,000 distinct CDR3 sequences; roughly two fifths are singletons and the top ten take around 13%. The V call is TRBV12-3 or TRBV12-4, the J call TRBJ2-7, with D possibly matching TRBD2 (5 bases). The DNA end lines up better with TRBJ2-5; the J call may be wrong. The source is a man younger than 30 in good health. Input material: blood. CDR3 in amino acids: CASSDTGEVETQYF. The CDR3 DNA reads as TGTGCCAGCAGTGATACCGGGGAAGTAGAGACCCAGTACTTC.